These T cell receptor beta chains were read from a single sample in a study of blood T cell repertoires in COVID-19. Only in-frame clones appear in the TCRdb table, and some are missing; sequencing was by immunoSEQ multiplex PCR. Among approximately 93,000 clones listed, 88% were seen once. Sequencing used peripheral blood. The receptor set was obtained from a man in his sixties with acute or convalescent COVID-19. Each CDR3 is given without its conserved first and last residue. Fields, in order: clone size, CDR3 length, V gene, J gene, CDR3 protein. The size field is filled for only some rows; it gives once, few, many or a size class.

NA,14,TRBV7-6,TRBJ2-7,ASSLMAQQGAEEQY
NA,17,TRBV6-6,TRBJ2-6,ASSPHRGTGGLGANVLT
NA,11,TRBV28,TRBJ2-2,ASSLGRTGELF
NA,13,TRBV5-6,TRBJ1-4,ASSQLQGEDEKLF
NA,12,TRBV10-1,TRBJ2-1,ASSDPSGTYEQF
NA,12,TRBV5-1,TRBJ1-2,ASSLGQGNYGYT
NA,8,TRBV20-1,TRBJ1-5,SVGNQPQH
NA,13,TRBV14,TRBJ1-2,ASSQDWARAEGYT
NA,17,TRBV11-2,TRBJ1-4,ASSLPRPLPDRTNEKLF
NA,12,TRBV6-5,TRBJ2-7,ASKGQGIAYEQY
NA,12,TRBV6-5,TRBJ2-2,ASKSGGHTGELF
NA,13,TRBV19,TRBJ2-7,ASRDPGQGNYEQY
NA,13,TRBV5-8,TRBJ1-5,ASSSGQGARQPQH
NA,15,TRBV23-1,TRBJ2-7,ASSLPNLGTDTYEQY
NA,14,TRBV3-1/TRBV3-2,TRBJ2-7,ASSRATGERTYEQY
NA,14,TRBV30,TRBJ2-7,AWSVVLTGGRYEQY
NA,14,TRBV6-2/TRBV6-3,TRBJ2-3,ASSYKSGGATDTQY
NA,17,TRBV19,TRBJ2-1,ASSSSSGRASVSGNEQF
NA,12,TRBV7-9,TRBJ1-1,ASSFLGQNTEAF
NA,12,TRBV9,TRBJ1-1,ASSVSSGSAEAF
NA,12,TRBV19,TRBJ1-1,ASSIGTVNTEAF
NA,12,TRBV3-1/TRBV3-2,TRBJ1-2,ASSQATGRYGYT
once,14,TRBV7-9,TRBJ2-1,ASSLAGGASYNEQF
NA,13,TRBV5-8,TRBJ2-2,ASSLFPRGTGELF
NA,17,TRBV5-1,TRBJ2-7,ASSLAASGGADLVREQY
once,13,TRBV5-5,TRBJ2-2,ASSLRDYSTGELF
NA,13,TRBV6-5,TRBJ2-1,ASTRLAGVGSEQF
NA,12,TRBV9,TRBJ2-7,ASSVDYPAYEQY